This T cell receptor beta chain was sequenced in a study of cytomegalovirus exposure and HLA in healthy donors. Study-wide results and caveats: It was in a later analysis that TCR association rates were seen to vary by HLA locus, highest for DRB1 and lowest for HLA-C. Among TCR sequences, most were rare, though some public TCRs appeared in many donors.

The PCR was carried out with 60 Vbeta primers and 13 Jbeta primers. Assay: immunoSEQ multiplex PCR; the TCRdb copy retains only in-frame clones and omits some. The profile shows approximately 110,000 clones, under 80% of them singletons. With respect to this clone: The antigen is undetermined.

The CDR3 sequence is 15 residues long. CDR1 SGHAT and CDR2 FQDESV come from the germline V gene (reference sequence). After removal of 4 bases from V and 4 bases from J, the junction contained 8 bases not matched to a gene. This chain uses TRBV11-1 with TRBJ1-1; 8 bases map to TRBD1. Sequenced material: PBMCs. The sequence was obtained from a woman aged 60-75 years in good health and CMV-seropositive. The CDR3 sequence: CASSSGQGVSTEAFF. For the CDR3, the DNA is TGTGCCAGCAGCTCCGGACAGGGCGTGAGCACTGAAGCTTTCTTT.